Included here is one TCR beta chain sequence, with context. In the authors' methods: By means of reference gene primer amplification, nucleated cell counts were estimated. Only in-frame clones appear in the TCRdb table, and some are missing; sequencing was by immunoSEQ multiplex PCR. Clonal size and the V and J genes are those of that table, whereas D and trimming came from the DNA. The sample lists under 200,000 clones, 85% to 90% seen once, with roughly 7% in the top ten. The sample originates from a study of blood T cell repertoires in COVID-19. Whole-study context: Both acute and convalescent COVID-19 samples were obtained from the United States, Italy and Spain. Sources were T cells, B-cell-depleted T cells, or PBMCs; the material itself was cDNA or gDNA.

Between the trimmed V and J ends, which lost 3 bases and 7 bases, there was a span of 13 bases. From germline, CDR1 is SGHNT and CDR2 YYREEE (reference sequence). This CDR3 is 14 amino acids long. What was sequenced was peripheral blood. V is TRBV5-4 and J is TRBJ1-4; D not resolved. The source is a man aged 45-65 years with active or convalescent COVID-19. This CDR3 reads CASSYNVRSEKLFF. The CDR3 bases are TGTGCCAGCAGCTATAATGTGAGAAGTGAAAAACTGTTTTTT.